The rows below give T cell receptor beta chains drawn from one sample of a study of T cell repertoires in cytomegalovirus infection. Each CDR3 protein is one row after TCRdb ran MiXCR on the reads. The sample contains some 920,000 distinct CDR3 sequences, roughly 30% of which appear only once. For these receptors, no antigen is known. The specimen comprised cultured CD8+ T cells from PBMCs, sampled from culture after CMV antigen stimulation. All receptors come from a human donor in good health (CMV status not recorded). Some clones in this sample may be carry-over from other donors' samples. Each CDR3 is given with its conserved first and last residue. D genes are given only for firm matches. Clone size is given for some rows only: seen once, a few or many times, or a class if the clone is expanded.

j_gene: TRBJ2-3; v_gene: TRBV7-8; abundance: many; d_gene: TRBD1; CDR3aa: CASSLPGQVPTDTQYF; CDR3nt: TGTGCCAGCAGCCTCCCGGGACAGGTCCCCACAGATACGCAGTATTTT
j_gene: TRBJ2-7; v_gene: TRBV5-1; abundance: .; d_gene: .; CDR3aa: CASSLGAREQYF; CDR3nt: TGCGCCAGCAGCTTGGGGGCGCGTGAGCAGTACTTC
j_gene: TRBJ2-5; v_gene: TRBV9; abundance: .; d_gene: .; CDR3aa: CASSESWATQETQYF; CDR3nt: TGTGCCAGCAGCGAAAGTTGGGCTACCCAAGAGACCCAGTACTTC
j_gene: TRBJ2-3; v_gene: TRBV12-3/TRBV12-4; abundance: many; d_gene: .; CDR3aa: CATTRTDTQYF; CDR3nt: TGTGCCACGACTCGCACAGATACGCAGTATTTT
j_gene: TRBJ2-1; v_gene: TRBV2; abundance: .; d_gene: .; CDR3aa: CASTTPGGVEGPYNEQFF; CDR3nt: TGTGCCAGCACGACCCCTGGGGGTGTGGAGGGGCCCTACAATGAGCAGTTCTTC
j_gene: TRBJ2-3; v_gene: TRBV28; abundance: .; d_gene: .; CDR3aa: CASSPGVPEEYSTDTQYF; CDR3nt: TGTGCCAGCAGCCCCGGGGTCCCGGAAGAATATAGCACAGATACGCAGTATTTT
j_gene: TRBJ2-2; v_gene: TRBV27; abundance: .; d_gene: TRBD2; CDR3aa: CASSWTSPTGELFF; CDR3nt: TGTGCCAGCAGCTGGACTAGCCCCACCGGGGAGCTGTTTTTT
j_gene: TRBJ2-3; v_gene: TRBV11-1; abundance: .; d_gene: TRBD2; CDR3aa: CASSLTGLLAGTDTQYF; CDR3nt: TGTGCCAGCAGCTTAACGGGACTACTTGCCGGGACAGATACGCAGTATTTT
j_gene: TRBJ2-5; v_gene: TRBV6-6; abundance: .; d_gene: TRBD1; CDR3aa: CASSYSGTVVTSEETQYF; CDR3nt: TGTGCCAGCAGTTACTCTGGGACAGTCGTGACCTCCGAAGAGACCCAGTACTTC
j_gene: TRBJ2-7; v_gene: TRBV4-1; abundance: few; d_gene: .; CDR3aa: CASSQASLGPYEQYF; CDR3nt: TGCGCCAGCAGCCAAGCTAGCCTGGGCCCCTACGAGCAGTACTTC
j_gene: TRBJ2-7; v_gene: TRBV20-1; abundance: .; d_gene: .; CDR3aa: CSAWDNFYEQYF; CDR3nt: TGCAGTGCATGGGACAATTTCTACGAGCAGTACTTC
j_gene: TRBJ2-1; v_gene: TRBV10-1; abundance: .; d_gene: TRBD2; CDR3aa: CASSESGGGLYNEQFF; CDR3nt: TGCGCCAGCAGTGAGTCCGGGGGGGGCCTTTACAATGAGCAGTTCTTC
j_gene: TRBJ1-1; v_gene: TRBV6-2/TRBV6-3; abundance: .; d_gene: TRBD1; CDR3aa: CASSYGQGYYTEAFF; CDR3nt: TGTGCCAGCAGTTACGGACAGGGTTATTACACTGAAGCTTTCTTT
j_gene: TRBJ2-3; v_gene: TRBV20-1; abundance: .; d_gene: .; CDR3aa: CSAPASRPDTQYF; CDR3nt: TGCAGTGCCCCGGCCTCGAGGCCAGATACGCAGTATTTT
j_gene: TRBJ2-7; v_gene: TRBV12-3/TRBV12-4; abundance: few; d_gene: .; CDR3aa: CASSLASDYEQYF; CDR3nt: TGTGCCAGCAGTTTAGCATCAGACTACGAGCAGTACTTC
j_gene: TRBJ1-1; v_gene: TRBV27; abundance: few; d_gene: .; CDR3aa: CASSLSSQGAMNTEAFF; CDR3nt: TGTGCCAGCAGTTTATCATCACAGGGCGCTATGAACACTGAAGCTTTCTTT
j_gene: TRBJ1-6; v_gene: TRBV14; abundance: .; d_gene: .; CDR3aa: CASSQGKGRGSPLHF; CDR3nt: TGTGCCAGCAGCCAAGGGAAGGGAAGGGGTTCACCCCTCCACTTT
j_gene: TRBJ1-4; v_gene: TRBV7-4; abundance: .; d_gene: TRBD1; CDR3aa: CASSSNEDRGSEKLFF; CDR3nt: TGTGCCAGCAGCTCCAATGAGGACAGGGGTAGTGAAAAACTGTTTTTT
j_gene: TRBJ2-3; v_gene: TRBV6-5; abundance: .; d_gene: TRBD2; CDR3aa: CANSRLAGGTDTQYF; CDR3nt: TGTGCCAACAGTCGACTAGCGGGGGGCACAGATACGCAGTATTTT
j_gene: TRBJ1-1; v_gene: TRBV6-2/TRBV6-3; abundance: .; d_gene: .; CDR3aa: CASSYRAAIEAFF; CDR3nt: TGTGCCAGCAGTTACAGGGCGGCTATTGAAGCTTTCTTT
j_gene: TRBJ2-5; v_gene: TRBV7-6; abundance: .; d_gene: TRBD2; CDR3aa: CASSLWLAGLETQYF; CDR3nt: TGTGCCAGCAGCTTATGGCTAGCGGGGCTCGAGACCCAGTACTTC
j_gene: TRBJ1-1; v_gene: TRBV7-9; abundance: .; d_gene: .; CDR3aa: CASRHNRLEAFF; CDR3nt: TGTGCCAGCAGGCATAACAGGCTTGAAGCTTTCTTT
j_gene: TRBJ2-2; v_gene: TRBV24-1; abundance: few; d_gene: TRBD1; CDR3aa: CATSDPRTGKGGELFF; CDR3nt: TGTGCCACCAGTGACCCTAGGACAGGGAAGGGCGGGGAGCTGTTTTTT
j_gene: TRBJ2-2; v_gene: TRBV6-2/TRBV6-3; abundance: .; d_gene: .; CDR3aa: CASSVPGLLELFF; CDR3nt: TGTGCCAGCAGTGTTCCGGGACTCTTGGAGCTGTTTTTT
j_gene: TRBJ1-6; v_gene: TRBV5-1; abundance: .; d_gene: .; CDR3aa: CASSLWGSEYNSPLHF; CDR3nt: TGCGCCAGCAGCTTGTGGGGGTCGGAGTATAATTCACCCCTCCACTTT
j_gene: TRBJ2-6; v_gene: TRBV7-6; abundance: many; d_gene: .; CDR3aa: CASSFDLGGTGHSGANVLTF; CDR3nt: TGTGCCAGCAGCTTCGATCTTGGTGGAACAGGGCACTCTGGGGCCAACGTCCTGACTTTC
j_gene: TRBJ1-1; v_gene: TRBV14; abundance: .; d_gene: TRBD1; CDR3aa: CASSLPGQDNEAFF; CDR3nt: TGTGCCAGCAGCCTACCGGGACAGGATAATGAAGCTTTCTTT
j_gene: TRBJ1-1; v_gene: TRBV9; abundance: .; d_gene: .; CDR3aa: CASRDYPGREMNTEAFF; CDR3nt: TGTGCCAGCAGAGATTATCCGGGACGTGAGATGAACACTGAAGCTTTCTTT
j_gene: TRBJ2-1; v_gene: TRBV6-1; abundance: few; d_gene: .; CDR3aa: CASSEVFGSTYNEQFF; CDR3nt: TGTGCCAGCAGTGAAGTCTTTGGCAGTACCTACAATGAGCAGTTCTTC
j_gene: TRBJ2-7; v_gene: TRBV20-1; abundance: few; d_gene: .; CDR3aa: CSARDLARGGFYEQYF; CDR3nt: TGCAGTGCTAGAGATCTGGCCAGGGGAGGATTCTACGAGCAGTACTTC
j_gene: TRBJ2-7; v_gene: TRBV27; abundance: few; d_gene: .; CDR3aa: CASSLIGGSTYEQYF; CDR3nt: TGTGCCAGCAGTCTCATTGGGGGGTCTACCTACGAGCAGTACTTC
j_gene: TRBJ1-1; v_gene: TRBV4-2; abundance: .; d_gene: .; CDR3aa: CASSRPDSPLNTEAFF; CDR3nt: TGTGCCAGCAGCCGCCCGGACAGCCCATTGAACACTGAAGCTTTCTTT
j_gene: TRBJ1-3; v_gene: TRBV18; abundance: .; d_gene: .; CDR3aa: CASSPGSSRGNTIYF; CDR3nt: TGTGCCAGCTCACCAGGGTCTTCACGAGGAAACACCATATATTTT
j_gene: TRBJ1-6; v_gene: TRBV6-6; abundance: many; d_gene: .; CDR3aa: CASRQHIDFWSSYNSPLHF; CDR3nt: TGTGCCAGCAGACAGCATATAGATTTTTGGAGCTCCTATAATTCACCCCTCCACTTT
j_gene: TRBJ2-5; v_gene: TRBV7-9; abundance: .; d_gene: TRBD1; CDR3aa: CASSAPLRGQSAPQETQYF; CDR3nt: TGTGCCAGCAGCGCCCCTTTGAGGGGGCAATCCGCCCCCCAAGAGACCCAGTACTTC
j_gene: TRBJ1-1; v_gene: TRBV13; abundance: few; d_gene: .; CDR3aa: CASSGRLRKGAFF; CDR3nt: TGTGCCAGCAGCGGACGCTTAAGGAAAGGGGCTTTCTTT
j_gene: TRBJ2-1; v_gene: TRBV12-3/TRBV12-4; abundance: .; d_gene: TRBD1; CDR3aa: CASTGTGGFDEQFF; CDR3nt: TGTGCCAGCACCGGGACAGGGGGCTTCGATGAGCAGTTCTTC
j_gene: TRBJ2-1; v_gene: TRBV28; abundance: few; d_gene: .; CDR3aa: CASSPTPGRGDEQFF; CDR3nt: TGTGCCAGCAGTCCCACGCCCGGGAGAGGGGATGAGCAGTTCTTC
j_gene: TRBJ1-5; v_gene: TRBV10-3; abundance: few; d_gene: .; CDR3aa: CAISESTSSNQPQHF; CDR3nt: TGTGCCATCAGTGAGTCTACAAGCTCCAATCAGCCCCAGCATTTT
j_gene: TRBJ1-6; v_gene: TRBV25-1; abundance: few; d_gene: .; CDR3aa: CASSESPARSPLHF; CDR3nt: TGTGCCAGCAGTGAATCCCCGGCGAGGTCACCCCTCCACTTT
j_gene: TRBJ2-5; v_gene: TRBV9; abundance: .; d_gene: TRBD1; CDR3aa: CASSSQDRPQGTQYF; CDR3nt: TGTGCCAGCAGCTCCCAGGACAGGCCTCAGGGGACCCAGTACTTC
j_gene: TRBJ2-5; v_gene: TRBV12-3/TRBV12-4; abundance: few; d_gene: .; CDR3aa: CASSLLANPQETQYF; CDR3nt: TGTGCCAGCAGTTTATTAGCGAATCCTCAAGAGACCCAGTACTTC
j_gene: TRBJ2-5; v_gene: TRBV12-3/TRBV12-4; abundance: few; d_gene: TRBD2; CDR3aa: CASREAGYQETQYF; CDR3nt: TGTGCCAGCAGGGAAGCGGGGTACCAAGAGACCCAGTACTTC
j_gene: TRBJ1-2; v_gene: TRBV4-1; abundance: once; d_gene: .; CDR3aa: CASSPGPAVLNYGYTF; CDR3nt: TGCGCCAGCAGCCCAGGGCCAGCCGTCCTTAACTATGGCTACACCTTC
j_gene: TRBJ2-5; v_gene: TRBV7-9; abundance: few; d_gene: .; CDR3aa: CASSLPRGSQETQYF; CDR3nt: TGTGCCAGCAGCCTTCCTCGGGGGTCCCAAGAGACCCAGTACTTC
j_gene: TRBJ2-3; v_gene: TRBV29-1; abundance: .; d_gene: .; CDR3aa: CSVASSLAGTTDTQYF; CDR3nt: TGCAGCGTTGCCTCATCCCTTGCGGGGACCACAGATACGCAGTATTTT
j_gene: TRBJ2-5; v_gene: TRBV7-9; abundance: few; d_gene: .; CDR3aa: CASSQDMSRETQYF; CDR3nt: TGTGCCAGCAGCCAGGACATGAGTCGGGAGACCCAGTACTTC
j_gene: TRBJ2-1; v_gene: TRBV5-6; abundance: .; d_gene: .; CDR3aa: CASSNRDGPPAEQFF; CDR3nt: TGTGCCAGCAGCAACCGGGACGGTCCCCCCGCTGAGCAGTTCTTC
j_gene: TRBJ1-3; v_gene: TRBV19; abundance: .; d_gene: .; CDR3aa: CASMSQGLTIYF; CDR3nt: TGTGCCAGTATGAGCCAGGGACTGACCATATATTTT
j_gene: TRBJ2-1; v_gene: TRBV20-1; abundance: .; d_gene: .; CDR3aa: CSASGGAGIEQFF; CDR3nt: TGCAGTGCTAGCGGTGGGGCAGGGATTGAGCAGTTCTTC
j_gene: TRBJ2-1; v_gene: TRBV7-2; abundance: many; d_gene: .; CDR3aa: CASSLTSAQFF; CDR3nt: TGTGCCAGCAGCTTAACATCCGCTCAGTTCTTC
j_gene: TRBJ2-3; v_gene: TRBV20-1; abundance: .; d_gene: .; CDR3aa: CSANPGPSPSDTQYF; CDR3nt: TGCAGTGCTAACCCCGGCCCAAGCCCGTCAGATACGCAGTATTTT
j_gene: TRBJ2-7; v_gene: TRBV7-9; abundance: few; d_gene: TRBD2; CDR3aa: CASSTTTSGPYEQYF; CDR3nt: TGTGCCAGCAGCACCACGACTAGCGGACCCTACGAGCAGTACTTC
j_gene: TRBJ1-1; v_gene: TRBV20-1; abundance: .; d_gene: TRBD1; CDR3aa: CSATLQGANTEAFF; CDR3nt: TGCAGTGCTACTCTACAGGGGGCGAACACTGAAGCTTTCTTT
j_gene: TRBJ2-2; v_gene: TRBV7-8; abundance: many; d_gene: .; CDR3aa: CASSLVGENPGELFF; CDR3nt: TGTGCCAGCAGCTTAGTGGGAGAAAATCCCGGGGAGCTGTTTTTT
j_gene: TRBJ2-2; v_gene: TRBV10-3; abundance: .; d_gene: TRBD2; CDR3aa: CAHRTSGPARTGELFF; CDR3nt: TGTGCCCATCGGACTAGCGGCCCCGCGCGGACCGGGGAGCTGTTTTTT
j_gene: TRBJ2-2; v_gene: TRBV2; abundance: .; d_gene: .; CDR3aa: CASSATLPLRELFF; CDR3nt: TGTGCCAGCAGCGCAACACTGCCTCTGCGGGAGCTGTTTTTT